The text below deals with one TCR beta chain. As yet, its antigen is unknown. The data are from a study of memory CD4+ T cells and cytomegalovirus serostatus. Findings and limits, study-wide: Of 150 to 200 reported CMV TCRbeta sequences, 60 to 85 were found in memory CD4+ repertoires.

Single viable CD3+CD4+CD8-CD45RO+ cells were sorted as the memory CD4+ T cells. CMV serostatus came from serum IgG against pp150, pp28, p38, p52. Original data processing: After removing out-of-frame reads, under 2.5 million distinct TCRbeta sequences remained. This table comes from immunoSEQ multiplex PCR, and its TCRdb copy is limited to in-frame clones, with some not included. From that table come the V and J calls and clone size; the DNA was used to work out D and trimming. Among about 31,000 clones listed, around 76% were seen once. CDR1 is GTSNPN and CDR2 is SVGIG in the germline V gene (reference sequence). J lost 4 bases, V lost 7 bases, and 12 bases had no gene match. This CDR3 is 15 amino acids long.

Source material: memory CD4+ T cells from blood. J is TRBJ1-5 and V is TRBV30; 8 positions agree with TRBD1. The sequence derives from an adult in good health and CMV-seronegative. Some clones in this sample may be carry-over from other donors' samples. CDR3 nucleotides: TGTGCCTCAGCCCCCGGGACAGGTGGGAATCAGCCCCAGCATTTT. Translation: CASAPGTGGNQPQHF.